These 13 T cell receptor beta chains share one sample of origin, sequenced in a study of graft-versus-host responses after intestinal transplantation. Repertoires were generated with immunoSEQ multiplex PCR, while TCRdb's copy carries only in-frame clones and drops some. This repertoire shows over 100,000 clones, roughly 95% found once; its top ten account for under 3.5%. For these TCRs, the target antigens are not known. The sequencing here drew on unstimulated CD8+ T cells sorted from spleen or lymph node cells, taken before intestinal transplant. These receptors were collected from a human donor who received an intestinal transplant.

The V gene is TRBV4-1, the J gene TRBJ2-7, with 11 bases that match TRBD2. V shed 3 bases, J shed 4 bases, and the junction held 5 bases outside the gene matches. Germline lookup yields CDR1 MGHRA and CDR2 YSYEKL. The CDR3 extends over 15 amino acids. CDR3 sequence reads: CASSQLAGGRYEQYF. In nucleotides, the CDR3 is TGCGCCAGCAGCCAGCTAGCGGGAGGACGTTACGAGCAGTACTTC.

The rearrangement joins TRBV7-3 to TRBJ2-1; D remains ambiguous. The V gene lost 2 bases and the J gene lost 4 bases, with 12 bases spanning the gap. The CDR3 has 15 amino acids. Germline values: CDR1 SGHTA, CDR2 FQGTGA. DNA of the CDR3: TGTGCCAGCAGCTTATCCTTAGGACCTTACAATGAGCAGTTCTTC. Encoded protein: CASSLSLGPYNEQFF.

The chain couples TRBV6-5 to TRBJ2-1, with D perhaps TRBD2 (5 bases). The CDR3 sequence is 15 residues long. CDR1 and CDR2 from the germline V gene are MNHEY and SVGAGI. V was clipped by 2 bases and J by 5 bases, with 13 bases between them. CDR3 amino acids: CASSYDGIRDNEQFF. CDR3 nucleotides: TGTGCCAGCAGTTACGACGGGATAAGGGACAATGAGCAGTTCTTC.

This clone was counted once. V and J are TRBV4-2 and TRBJ2-4; no firm D call. Germline CDR1 and CDR2: LGHNA and YNFKEQ. The V gene lost 1 base and the J gene lost 2 bases, with 9 bases spanning the gap. The CDR3 is made up of 15 amino acids. The CDR3 here is CASSQVAGTKNIQYF. CDR3 coding DNA: TGTGCCAGCAGCCAAGTAGCTGGGACCAAAAACATTCAGTACTTC.

The V gene is TRBV2, the J gene TRBJ2-1; 7 bases are a match to TRBD1. Germline V gives CDR1 SNHLY, CDR2 FYNNEI. J was trimmed by 0 bases and V by 9 bases; bases with no gene match: 8. The CDR3 has 15 residues. The CDR3 DNA is TGTGCCAGACAGGGGTGGGGGAGCTCCTACAATGAGCAGTTCTTC. Amino acids: CARQGWGSSYNEQFF.

The chain recombines TRBV7-8 with TRBJ2-1; D may be TRBD1 (6 bases). The CDR3 spans 12 residues. Looked up from germline, CDR1 is SGHVS and CDR2 is FQNEAQ. The V and J ends lost 7 bases and 4 bases respectively, with 8 bases between them. The CDR3 here is CASTTGYNEQFF. The CDR3 bases are TGTGCCAGCACTACAGGGTACAATGAGCAGTTCTTC. Complete variable domain (other parts from reference TRBV7-8 and TRBJ2-1): GAGVSQSPRYKVAKRGQDVALRCDPISGHVSLFWYQQALGQGPEFLTYFQNEAQLDKSGLPSDRFFAERPEGSVSTLKIQRTQQEDSAVYLCASTTGYNEQFFGPGTRLTVL.

This clone was observed a single time. The V call is TRBV7-8, the J call TRBJ2-7; TRBD1 matches 7 bases. After removal of 11 bases from V and 0 bases from J, the junction contained 4 bases not matched to a gene. The germline CDR1 and CDR2 sequences are SGHVS and FQNEAQ. The CDR3 spans 12 residues. DNA for the CDR3: TGTGCCCTGGGGGACAGCTCCTACGAGCAGTACTTC. Amino acids: CALGDSSYEQYF.

The chain employs TRBV5-6 and TRBJ2-1; D may be TRBD2 (7 bases). CDR1 and CDR2 (germline): SGHDT, YYEEEE. The CDR3 has 16 residues. Trimming pared 4 bases from V and 3 bases from J, leaving 17 bases between. CDR3 sequence (DNA): TGTGCCAGCAGCCCAGACCCCGGGGGGCTCTACAATGAGCAGTTCTTC. It encodes CASSPDPGGLYNEQFF.

The chain uses TRBV4-1 and TRBJ2-7, with D perhaps TRBD2 (5 bases). V was pared by 1 base and J by 3 bases, with 10 bases between. The CDR3 has 14 residues. Germline CDR1 MGHRA, CDR2 YSYEKL. In DNA form, the CDR3 reads TGCGCCAGCAGCCAAGCGGCTAGCTTCTACGAGCAGTACTTC. As protein: CASSQAASFYEQYF.

The count of this clone is one. This same CDR3 is encoded by further DNA sequences in the sample. The chain recombines TRBV7-2 with TRBJ2-7; D possibly corresponds to TRBD2 (6 bases). Looked up from germline, CDR1 is SGHTA and CDR2 is FQGNSA. V was shortened by 8 bases and J by 0 bases, with 14 bases between the two germline ends. The CDR3 has 14 amino acids. Here the CDR3 reads CASGGGPSSYEQYF. The DNA for the CDR3 is TGTGCCAGCGGAGGAGGGCCGAGCTCCTACGAGCAGTACTTC.

This clone was picked up one time. The rearrangement links TRBV5-1 to TRBJ1-2; TRBD1 might be the D (6 bases). The CDR3 contains 15 residues. The germline gives CDR1 SGHRS, CDR2 YFSETQ. V was cut by 1 base and J by 4 bases, with 14 bases left in between. The CDR3 protein is CASSLRGTPGYGYTF. The CDR3 DNA is TGCGCCAGCAGCTTGAGAGGGACACCTGGCTATGGCTACACCTTC.

V is TRBV5-4 and J is TRBJ2-1; TRBD2 is a possible D gene (6 bases). The germline V gene encodes CDR1 SGHNT and CDR2 YYREEE (reference sequence). The V end was cut by 7 bases, the J end by 1 base, with 18 bases between. The CDR3 covers 16 residues. The CDR3 DNA follows: TGTGCCAGCCAAATGTTCGGGGGAGTTTCCTACAATGAGCAGTTCTTC. Its protein is CASQMFGGVSYNEQFF.

The chain has TRBV7-2 and TRBJ2-3, with D perhaps matching TRBD2 (6 bases). Germline CDR1 is SGHTA and CDR2 is FQGNSA. CDR3 length: 16 amino acids. Trimming pared 5 bases from V and 7 bases from J, leaving 22 bases between. The CDR3 DNA reads as TGTGCCAGCAGCCCCGAGGGAGGTAGCGGTTTAAATACGCAGTATTTT. Its translation: CASSPEGGSGLNTQYF.